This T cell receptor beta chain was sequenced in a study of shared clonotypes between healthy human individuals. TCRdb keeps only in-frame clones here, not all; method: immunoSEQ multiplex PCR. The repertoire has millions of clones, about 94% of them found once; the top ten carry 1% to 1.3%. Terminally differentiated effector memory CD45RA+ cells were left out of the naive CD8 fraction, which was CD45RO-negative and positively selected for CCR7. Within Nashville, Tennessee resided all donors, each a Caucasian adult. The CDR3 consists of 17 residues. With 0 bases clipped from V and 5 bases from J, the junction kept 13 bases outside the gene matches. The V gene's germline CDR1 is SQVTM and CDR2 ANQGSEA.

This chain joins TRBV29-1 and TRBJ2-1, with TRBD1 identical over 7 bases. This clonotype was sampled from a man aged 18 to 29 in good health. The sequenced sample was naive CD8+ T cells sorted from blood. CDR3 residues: CSVEDLGDRVFDNEQFF. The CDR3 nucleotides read TGCAGCGTTGAAGATTTAGGCGACAGGGTTTTCGACAATGAGCAGTTCTTC.